This TCR beta chain is drawn from a study of OX40 agonist ivuxolimab in advanced cancers. Broader study findings: Among some nonresponders, normalized T-cell clonal expansion was also low.

V was shortened by 3 bases and J by 0 bases, with 10 bases between the two germline ends. CDR1 SGDLS and CDR2 YYNGEE come from the germline V gene. This CDR3 comprises 15 residues. TCRdb keeps only in-frame clones here, not all; method: immunoSEQ multiplex PCR. The sample yields fewer than 120,000 clones, roughly 90% seen once. In the case of this clone: The antigen is undetermined.

This chain joins TRBV9 and TRBJ1-3; D is undetermined. The sequencing here drew on CD4+ or CD8+ T cells sorted from blood, taken in a trial of the OX40 agonist ivuxolimab. This receptor was obtained from an adult with an advanced solid tumor such as melanoma, head and neck, liver or kidney cancer. The CDR3 region has the DNA TGTGCCAGCAGCGCCTCTGGCAACTCTGGAAACACCATATATTTT. Translation: CASSASGNSGNTIYF.